A single T cell receptor beta chain is shown here with its context. As yet, its antigen is unknown. V lost 2 bases and J lost 9; bases outside the gene matches: 23. Germline CDR1 and CDR2: KGHSH and LQKENI. This CDR3 contains 20 residues. This specimen belongs to a study of T cells after posttransplantation cyclophosphamide. The study's findings and limits: Donor CD8+ memory clones often dominated recipient blood repertoires at later times. Blood and skin or GI T cell repertoires showed limited TRB overlap. Recipient CMV seropositivity and CMV reactivation strongly tracked TRB clonality.

Treatment was busulfan-fludarabine conditioning, a marrow graft, and cyclophosphamide on days +3 and +4. Here immunoSEQ multiplex PCR was the method, and the copy in TCRdb shows in-frame clones only, minus some. The sample has 9,500 to 12,000 clones, over 80% seen once. Sequencing used PBMCs, obtained after allogeneic stem cell transplant with posttransplant cyclophosphamide. The receptor was derived from a female patient aged 30 to 45 who received an allogeneic stem cell transplant from an unrelated donor, was CMV-positive, and had no GVHD. The graft donor may have contributed some T cells. This sequence joins TRBV18 and TRBJ2-1; 9 bases fit TRBD2. The CDR3 protein is CASSPFYISVGTSPRGEQFF. CDR3 DNA sequence: TGTGCCAGCTCACCATTTTATATATCGGTCGGGACTAGCCCGAGAGGTGAGCAGTTCTTC.